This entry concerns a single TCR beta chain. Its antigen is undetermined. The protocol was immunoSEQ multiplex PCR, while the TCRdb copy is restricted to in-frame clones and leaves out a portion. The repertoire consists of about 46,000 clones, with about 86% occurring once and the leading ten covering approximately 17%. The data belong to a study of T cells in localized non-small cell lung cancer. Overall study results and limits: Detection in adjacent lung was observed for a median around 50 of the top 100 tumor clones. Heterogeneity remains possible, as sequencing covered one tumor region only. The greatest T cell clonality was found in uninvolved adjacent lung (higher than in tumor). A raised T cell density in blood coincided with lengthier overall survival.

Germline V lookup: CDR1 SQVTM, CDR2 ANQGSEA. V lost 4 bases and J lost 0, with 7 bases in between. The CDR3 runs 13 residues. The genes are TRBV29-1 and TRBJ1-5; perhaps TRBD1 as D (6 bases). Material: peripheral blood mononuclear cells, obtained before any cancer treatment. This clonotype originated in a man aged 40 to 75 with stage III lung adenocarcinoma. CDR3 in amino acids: CSVAGDSNQPQHF. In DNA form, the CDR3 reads TGCAGCGTTGCAGGGGATAGCAATCAGCCCCAGCATTTT.